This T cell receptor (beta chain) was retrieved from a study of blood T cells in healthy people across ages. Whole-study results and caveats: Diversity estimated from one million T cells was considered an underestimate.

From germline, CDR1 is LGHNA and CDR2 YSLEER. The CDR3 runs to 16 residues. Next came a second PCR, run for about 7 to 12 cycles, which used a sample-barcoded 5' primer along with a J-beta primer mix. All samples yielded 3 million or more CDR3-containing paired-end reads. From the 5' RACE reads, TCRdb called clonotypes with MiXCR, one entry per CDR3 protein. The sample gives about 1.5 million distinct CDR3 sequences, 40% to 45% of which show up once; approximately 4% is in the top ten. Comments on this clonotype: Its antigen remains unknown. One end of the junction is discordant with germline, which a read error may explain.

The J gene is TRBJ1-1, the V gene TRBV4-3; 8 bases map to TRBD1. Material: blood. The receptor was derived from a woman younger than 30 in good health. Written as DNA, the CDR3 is TGCGCCAGCACCCAAGATTGGCAGGGGGCGAACACTGAAGCTTTCTTT. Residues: CASTQDWQGANTEAFF.